A single sample gave rise to the 12 T cell receptor beta chains below, sequenced in a study of blood T cells in healthy people across ages (dated by TCRdb to about 2015). The protocol used for the library was 5' RACE. The data were produced on an Illumina HiSeq 2500. A second roughly 7 to 12 cycle PCR used a sample-barcoded 5' primer and a J-beta primer mix. The raw public reads went through TCRdb reprocessing: fastp at Q25, MiXCR clone calling, in-frame beta chains kept. Entries that share a CDR3 protein sequence are merged under the most common genes and DNA. This sample lists more than 900,000 distinct CDR3 sequences; approximately 25% were detected once. The ten most abundant clones make up approximately 0.71% of the sample. In addition, the sample was reused for a study of T cells of mothers and their children.

Sequenced sample: blood. Receptors originate from a girl aged 2-10 years in good health.

This clonotype was found many times. The junction does not match germline at one end; this may be a read error. The J gene is TRBJ2-5, the V gene TRBV7-7, with 7 bases fitting TRBD2. This CDR3 is 13 amino acids long. The germline V gene encodes CDR1 SSHAT and CDR2 FNYEAQ (reference sequence). This CDR3 is CASSLLAEETQYF. CDR3 coding DNA: TGTGCTAGCAGCCTCCTAGCGGAAGAGACCCAGTACTTC.

This clonotype has at least ten counts. Sequence at one end of the junction differs from germline and may be a read error. V is TRBV3-1 and J is TRBJ2-5; 7 nucleotides line up with TRBD2. Germline assignment: CDR1 LGHDT and CDR2 YNNKEL (reference sequence). The length of the CDR3 is 13 residues. The CDR3 loop is CASSQGLEETQYF. In DNA, the CDR3 is TGTGCCAGCAGTCAAGGACTAGAAGAGACCCAGTACTTC.

The chain is built from TRBV5-5 and TRBJ2-3, with 9 bases aligning to TRBD2. This CDR3 is built from 16 residues. J lost 7 bases, V lost 4 bases, and 13 bases had no gene match. From germline, CDR1 is SGHKS and CDR2 YYEKEE (reference sequence). In DNA, the CDR3 is TGTGCCAGCAGCCTCGGGCGAGCGGGGGGCTTCAATACGCAGTATTTT. It yields the protein CASSLGRAGGFNTQYF.

In nucleotides, the CDR3 is TGTGCCAGCGTGAGGGCGCGGAATCAGCCCCAGCATTTT. Translating gives CASVRARNQPQHF. V gene TRBV6-2 or TRBV6-3 combines with J gene TRBJ1-5; D is undetermined. V was cut by 8 bases and J by 4 bases, with 12 bases left in between. CDR3 length: 13 amino acids. Germline assignment: CDR1 MNHEY and CDR2 SVGEGT.

The chain has TRBV5-1 and TRBJ2-1, with 10 positions matching TRBD2. The CDR3 consists of 15 residues. The ends lost 0 bases at V and 6 bases at J; junction bases unmatched: 3. The germline V gene has CDR1 SGHRS and CDR2 YFSETQ. Here the CDR3 reads CASSLELAGANEQFF. The CDR3 bases are TGCGCCAGCAGCTTGGAGCTAGCGGGAGCCAATGAGCAGTTCTTC.

There are a few counts of this clonotype. The chain couples TRBV6-6 to TRBJ1-2; D not resolved. This CDR3 is built from 16 residues. Deletions cut 0 bases from V and 3 bases from J, with 14 bases between. Germline-derived CDR1 and CDR2 are MNHNY and SVGAGI (reference sequence). The CDR3: CASSYSPQNKYYGYTF. CDR3 nucleotides: TGTGCCAGCAGTTACTCCCCACAGAACAAATACTATGGCTACACCTTC.

This clonotype was detected only a few times. CDR3: CATSPLRVPQYF. In nucleotides, the CDR3 is TGTGCCACCAGCCCCCTACGGGTCCCGCAGTATTTT. The chain uses TRBV15 and TRBJ2-3; D unclear. CDR1 LNHNV and CDR2 YYDKDF come from the germline V gene (reference sequence). With 5 bases removed from V and 10 bases from J, the gap between germline ends came to 13 bases. CDR3 length: 12 residues.

A remark on this clonotype: The DNA is left out, because the CDR3 cannot be placed on it with certainty; the CDR3 is given as TCRdb lists it. The CDR3 protein is CAISVDNYGCTF. The chain joins TRBV9 to TRBJ1-2. Germline loops: CDR1 SGDLS, CDR2 YYNGEE. The CDR3 adds up to 12 amino acids, both ends counted.

This clonotype was seen more than once but under ten times. This chain joins TRBV25-1 and TRBJ2-7; 7 bases line up with TRBD2. Germline CDR1 is MGHDK and CDR2 is SYGVNS. Trimming removed 8 bases from V and 5 bases from J; junction bases left unmatched: 9. This CDR3 region has 13 residues. The CDR3 is CASRPSGGNEQYF. CDR3 DNA: TGTGCCAGCCGTCCGTCGGGGGGAAACGAGCAGTACTTC.

The CDR3 region is CASTSLGQGGLEQYF. CDR3 DNA: TGTGCCAGCACCTCGCTGGGGCAGGGAGGTTTGGAGCAGTACTTC. The rearrangement uses TRBV7-9 and TRBJ2-5; D perhaps matches TRBD2 (6 bases). Germline V gene lookup returns CDR1 SEHNR and CDR2 FQNEAQ (reference sequence). Trimming left V 7 bases short and J 11 bases short, with 26 bases between. CDR3 length: 15 amino acids.

The chain recombines TRBV20-1 with TRBJ2-3; the match to TRBD2 covers 13 bases. V lost 0 bases, J lost 4 bases, and 4 bases stayed unmatched. Germline loops: CDR1 DFQATT, CDR2 SNEGSKA (reference sequence). The CDR3 runs to 16 residues. CDR3 sequence reads: CSARELAGGPADTQYF. The CDR3 DNA is TGCAGTGCTAGAGAACTAGCGGGGGGGCCCGCAGATACGCAGTATTTT.

CDR3 loop: CASGLSTQAQGYEQYF. CDR3 sequence (DNA): TGTGCTAGTGGTTTGTCAACACAGGCCCAGGGCTACGAGCAGTACTTC. The genes are TRBV12-5 and TRBJ2-7; TRBD1 might be the D (5 bases). Germline CDR1 is LGHNT and CDR2 is FRNRAP. The CDR3 loop spans 16 amino acids. Trimming left V 2 bases short and J 3 bases short, with 17 bases between.